This T cell receptor beta chain was identified in a study of beta chain features in type 1 diabetes. Study-level points and caveats: Insertion counts at VDJ junctions were lower in type 1 diabetes patients, who also showed more deletions there.

Investigators reverse transcribed all isolated RNA, so they sequenced expressed TCRB transcripts. Profiling relied on immunoSEQ multiplex PCR, and the TCRdb table lists in-frame clones only, not all of them. The table shows around 500,000 clones, with 30% occurring only once. Of note for this clone: The antigen remains undetermined.

The germline CDR1 and CDR2 sequences are MNHEY and SMNVEV (reference sequence). V dropped 5 bases and J dropped 7; count of bases not matched to a gene: 14. CDR3 length equals 16 residues. The chain is built from TRBV27 and TRBJ2-1, with 7 bases aligning to TRBD2. Input material: naive CD4+ T cells from blood. The TCR comes from a man aged 18 to 29 in good health. CDR3: CASSSGRVWGGNEQFF. The CDR3 DNA is TGTGCCAGCAGTAGTGGCCGGGTCTGGGGGGGGAATGAGCAGTTCTTC.